These T cell receptor beta chains were read from a single sample in a study of blood T cell repertoires in COVID-19. The data were produced by immunoSEQ multiplex PCR, yet TCRdb's version contains in-frame clones alone and is incomplete. Found here are about 170,000 clones, around 83% of them singletons; the top ten hold around 3.6%. What was sequenced was PBMCs or T cells enriched from blood (not recorded which). These receptor sequences come from a woman between 45 and 60 years old in a cohort exposed to, infected with or recovered from COVID-19 (not recorded which). The CDR3 runs from the conserved cysteine through the conserved F or W. The D gene is left open where the match is weak. Size tells how often a clone was seen (once, few, many) or the class of an expanded clone, and some rows leave it out.

clone_size | j_call | d_call | cdr3_length | v_call | cdr3_aa | cdr3_nt
NA | TRBJ1-4 | NA | 15 | TRBV30 | CAWSHNAIRGEKLFF | TGTGCCTGGAGTCATAACGCGATTCGGGGTGAAAAACTGTTTTTT
NA | TRBJ1-3 | NA | 14 | TRBV13 | CASSFGQSGNTIYF | TGTGCCAGCAGCTTCGGACAGTCTGGAAACACCATATATTTT
NA | TRBJ2-2 | TRBD2 | 19 | TRBV4-2 | CASSQDFPSGRAGTGELFF | TGTGCCAGCAGCCAAGATTTCCCTAGCGGGAGGGCCGGTACCGGGGAGCTGTTTTTT
once | TRBJ2-1 | NA | 13 | TRBV9 | CASSYRVMNEQFF | TGTGCCAGCAGCTACAGGGTGATGAATGAGCAGTTCTTC
NA | TRBJ2-7 | NA | 13 | TRBV29-1 | CSVAHRIAYEQYF | TGCAGCGTTGCCCACAGAATTGCCTACGAGCAGTACTTC
few | TRBJ1-3 | TRBD1 | 17 | TRBV4-1 | CASSQLIGQADPNTIYF | TGCGCCAGCAGCCAACTAATCGGACAGGCCGACCCAAACACCATATATTTT
NA | TRBJ1-3 | NA | 13 | TRBV9 | CASSVGPGHTIYF | TGTGCCAGCAGCGTAGGCCCAGGGCACACCATATATTTT
NA | TRBJ2-1 | NA | 17 | TRBV18 | CASSPPGVPDLYNEQFF | TGTGCCAGCTCACCACCGGGAGTCCCGGACTTATACAATGAGCAGTTCTTC
NA | TRBJ2-5 | NA | 12 | TRBV18 | CASSPYQETQYF | TGTGCCAGCTCCCCGTACCAAGAGACCCAGTACTTC
NA | TRBJ2-1 | TRBD1 | 15 | TRBV11-3 | CASSLEGQGGGEQFF | TGTGCCAGCAGCTTGGAAGGACAGGGAGGCGGTGAGCAGTTCTTC
NA | TRBJ1-4 | NA | 12 | TRBV30 | CAWSVREDSPFF | TGTGCCTGGAGTGTACGTGAGGACAGCCCGTTTTTT
NA | TRBJ2-4 | NA | 14 | TRBV6-5 | CASSPPLTKNIQYF | TGTGCCAGCAGTCCCCCCCTAACCAAAAACATTCAGTACTTC
NA | TRBJ1-2 | TRBD1 | 15 | TRBV11-2 | CASSPTSDRGRGYTF | TGTGCCAGCAGCCCCACCTCGGACAGGGGCCGGGGCTACACCTTC
NA | TRBJ2-1 | TRBD2 | 17 | TRBV2 | CASRTGDSGGPYNEQFF | TGTGCCAGCAGGACGGGAGATTCGGGGGGACCCTACAATGAGCAGTTCTTC
NA | TRBJ2-6 | TRBD1 | 19 | TRBV9 | CASSVSYRGAYSGANVLTF | TGTGCCAGCAGCGTGTCCTACAGGGGGGCGTACTCTGGGGCCAACGTCCTGACTTTC
once | TRBJ1-5 | NA | 14 | TRBV19 | CASSRSPDNQPQHF | TGTGCCAGTAGTAGGAGCCCCGATAATCAGCCCCAGCATTTT
NA | TRBJ2-7 | NA | 17 | TRBV5-8 | CASSFSVPASASYEQYF | TGTGCCAGCAGCTTTTCAGTCCCGGCTAGCGCCTCCTACGAGCAGTACTTC
medium-sized | TRBJ2-3 | TRBD2 | 17 | TRBV9 | CASSASILAGGRDTQYF | TGTGCCAGCAGCGCCTCGATACTAGCGGGGGGTAGAGATACGCAGTATTTT
NA | TRBJ1-4 | TRBD1 | 15 | TRBV15 | CATSNEQGANEKLFF | TGTGCCACCAGCAATGAACAGGGGGCAAATGAAAAACTGTTTTTT
few | TRBJ1-1 | NA | 14 | TRBV18 | CASSPPSVNTEAFF | TGTGCCAGCTCACCACCTTCGGTGAACACTGAAGCTTTCTTT
NA | TRBJ2-2 | TRBD1 | 15 | TRBV5-1 | CASSLRQGVTGELFF | TGCGCCAGCAGCTTGCGACAGGGGGTAACCGGGGAGCTGTTTTTT
NA | TRBJ2-7 | TRBD2 | 16 | TRBV6-5 | CASSSLGSGRAYEQYF | TGTGCCAGCAGTTCGTTAGGGAGCGGGAGGGCTTACGAGCAGTACTTC
NA | TRBJ2-5 | NA | 14 | TRBV5-1 | CASSLSASEETQYF | TGCGCCAGCAGCTTGTCGGCCTCGGAGGAGACCCAGTACTTC
few | TRBJ2-7 | TRBD1 | 15 | TRBV11-2 | CASSLNRGKTYEQYF | TGTGCCAGCAGCTTAAACAGGGGCAAAACCTACGAGCAGTACTTC
NA | TRBJ2-1 | NA | 17 | TRBV13 | CASSLAGREYSYNEQFF | TGTGCCAGCAGCTTAGCTGGCAGGGAATACTCCTACAATGAGCAGTTCTTC
NA | TRBJ2-2 | TRBD2 | 15 | TRBV3-1/TRBV3-2 | CASSLSGIDTGELFF | TGTGCCAGCAGCCTTAGCGGGATAGACACCGGGGAGCTGTTTTTT
NA | TRBJ2-5 | TRBD1 | 16 | TRBV28 | CASRPSGDRGRETQYF | TGTGCCAGCAGACCTTCCGGGGACAGGGGTAGGGAGACCCAGTACTTC
NA | TRBJ1-2 | NA | 19 | TRBV4-3 | CASSQDILQKGGVYYGYTF | TGCGCCAGCAGCCAAGATATCTTACAGAAGGGGGGGGTATACTATGGCTACACCTTC
few | TRBJ1-1 | TRBD1 | 18 | TRBV11-3 | CASSLVGTGAPIGAEAFF | TGTGCCAGCAGCTTAGTGGGGACAGGGGCCCCAATAGGGGCTGAAGCTTTCTTT
NA | TRBJ1-2 | NA | 15 | TRBV6-1 | CASSEPRGAYYGYTF | TGTGCCAGCAGTGAACCAAGGGGCGCATACTATGGCTACACCTTC
NA | TRBJ1-1 | TRBD1 | 16 | TRBV6-5 | CASSYSRQGQNTEAFF | TGTGCCAGCAGTTACTCCCGACAGGGCCAGAACACTGAAGCTTTCTTT
NA | TRBJ1-2 | NA | 16 | TRBV5-6 | CASSLVRGLGIYGYTF | TGTGCCAGCAGCTTGGTCAGGGGCCTCGGGATCTATGGCTACACCTTC
NA | TRBJ2-7 | NA | 14 | TRBV5-1 | CASSRGQLVNEQYF | TGCGCCAGCAGCCGGGGACAACTCGTGAACGAGCAGTACTTC
NA | TRBJ2-1 | TRBD2 | 19 | TRBV14 | CASSPPLGGSGRIYNEQFF | TGTGCCAGCAGCCCCCCCCTAGGGGGCAGCGGGAGGATATACAATGAGCAGTTCTTC
NA | TRBJ2-1 | TRBD2 | 16 | TRBV20-1 | CSASPSTLSGGNEQFF | TGCAGTGCTAGTCCCTCTACTCTCAGCGGGGGCAATGAGCAGTTCTTC
NA | TRBJ2-7 | TRBD2 | 16 | TRBV29-1 | CSVEDRLAGGPYEQYF | TGCAGCGTTGAAGATCGACTAGCGGGAGGGCCTTACGAGCAGTACTTC
NA | TRBJ1-4 | NA | 15 | TRBV15 | CATSRVRGTNEKLFF | TGTGCCACCAGCAGAGTTCGAGGGACTAATGAAAAACTGTTTTTT
once | TRBJ2-1 | TRBD2 | 14 | TRBV6-6 | CASTRLAPVYEQFF | TGTGCCAGCACCAGACTAGCGCCCGTTTATGAGCAGTTCTTC
NA | TRBJ1-1 | NA | 16 | TRBV3-1/TRBV3-2 | CASSQAENSMNTEAFF | TGTGCCAGCAGCCAAGCAGAAAATTCAATGAACACTGAAGCTTTCTTT
NA | TRBJ1-5 | NA | 13 | TRBV15 | CATTIGGGQPQHF | TGTGCCACCACCATCGGAGGCGGGCAGCCCCAGCATTTT
NA | TRBJ1-1 | NA | 12 | TRBV5-6 | CASSGAYTEAFF | TGTGCCAGCAGCGGGGCCTACACTGAAGCTTTCTTT
NA | TRBJ2-7 | TRBD1 | 13 | TRBV11-1 | CASSPDRVYEQYF | TGTGCCAGCAGCCCGGACAGGGTCTACGAGCAGTACTTC